Shown below are 28 T cell receptor beta chains from a single sample sequenced in a study of cytomegalovirus exposure and HLA in healthy donors. Vbeta (60) and Jbeta (13) primers were used in the PCR. Sequencing was performed with immunoSEQ multiplex PCR; in TCRdb, only in-frame clones are kept and a portion is missing. This table has 120,000 or so clones, approximately 80% appearing once. The sequencing sample was made of PBMCs. Source of these receptors: a woman in her thirties or forties in good health and CMV-seropositive.

The chain is built from TRBV4-1 and TRBJ2-2; possible D gene TRBD1, 6 bases. CDR1 is MGHRA and CDR2 is YSYEKL in the germline V gene. The V gene lost 0 bases and the J gene lost 4 bases, with 12 bases spanning the gap. The CDR3 length is 16 residues. CDR3 nucleotides: TGCGCCAGCAGCCAAGAGGGAACAGGGCTCACCGGGGAGCTGTTTTTT. Translated: CASSQEGTGLTGELFF.

This clone was seen just once. The chain recombines TRBV11-2 with TRBJ2-1, with D possibly TRBD2 on 5 matching bases. Trimming shortened V by 5 bases and J by 10 bases, and 15 bases separated the two germline ends. The CDR3 totals 13 residues. Germline loops: CDR1 SGHAT, CDR2 FQNNGV. CDR3 region: CASSPEAGGEQFF. The CDR3 region has the DNA TGTGCCAGCAGCCCGGAGGCCGGCGGGGAGCAGTTCTTC.

This chain connects TRBV7-2 to TRBJ2-7; D remains ambiguous. CDR3 length equals 13 residues. V shed 2 bases and J shed 6 bases, with 11 bases lying between them. The germline V gene has CDR1 SGHTA and CDR2 FQGNSA. The CDR3 nucleotides read TGTGCCAGCAGCTTAATAGGTCCAGGCGAGCAGTACTTC. Amino acid sequence: CASSLIGPGEQYF.

This chain connects TRBV13 to TRBJ1-2; perhaps TRBD1 as D (6 bases). With 4 bases removed from V and 1 base from J, the gap between germline ends came to 16 bases. Germline V lookup: CDR1 PRHDT, CDR2 FYEKMQ (reference sequence). The CDR3 covers 16 residues. This CDR3 is CASSSRGQTVNYGYTF. CDR3 nucleotides: TGTGCCAGCAGCTCCCGAGGACAGACCGTTAACTATGGCTACACCTTC.

Concerning this clone itself: Mismatch with germline at one junction end may stem from a read error. This rearrangement joins TRBV7-7 to TRBJ2-2, with a tentative D call TRBD1 (6 bases). The CDR3 is 16 amino acids. Germline loops: CDR1 SSHAT, CDR2 FNYEAQ (reference sequence). The CDR3 DNA reads as TGTGCTAGCAGCTCACAGGGCACCGGTTCGGCCGGGGAGCTGTTTTTT. It encodes CASSSQGTGSAGELFF.

This clone was observed a single time. The chain is built from TRBV13 and TRBJ1-1; possibly TRBD1 for D (6 bases). The CDR3 is 15 residues long. The V gene's germline CDR1 is PRHDT and CDR2 FYEKMQ (reference sequence). V was clipped by 6 bases and J by 3 bases, with 17 bases between them. CDR3 in amino acids: CASSLRSRGYTEAFF. The DNA for the CDR3 is TGTGCCAGCAGTCTCCGAAGCAGGGGATACACTGAAGCTTTCTTT.

J is TRBJ2-5 and V is TRBV6-5; D remains unclear. The CDR3 runs 14 residues. The ends were cut back, 4 bases at V and 10 bases at J, with 19 bases in the middle. CDR1 is MNHEY and CDR2 is SVGAGI in the germline V gene. The CDR3: CASSSLTTHGFQYF. The CDR3, as DNA: TGTGCCAGCAGTTCCTTAACGACCCACGGGTTCCAGTACTTC.

This clone was seen more than once but under ten times. V usage is TRBV19 and J usage is TRBJ1-2, with 9 bases identical to TRBD1. Germline V CDR1 and CDR2: LNHDA, SQIVND (reference sequence). The V segment lost 5 bases and the J segment 7 bases; nucleotides outside the gene matches: 5. The CDR3 spans 13 residues. In nucleotides, the CDR3 is TGTGCCAGTAGTCCGGGACAGGGTGCTGGCTACACCTTC. It specifies CASSPGQGAGYTF.

The table lists this clone with a few counts. The rearrangement joins TRBV10-3 to TRBJ2-1; 9 bases fit TRBD2. This CDR3 contains 14 residues. In germline, CDR1 is ENHRY, CDR2 SYGVKD. V shed 11 bases, J shed 6 bases, and the junction held 11 bases outside the gene matches. The CDR3 DNA follows: TGTGCCTCCACCCCAAGCGGGGGGCCCAATGAGCAGTTCTTC. This sequence encodes CASTPSGGPNEQFF.

The rearrangement links TRBV6-1 to TRBJ1-2; possible D gene TRBD1, 6 bases. The CDR3 length is 16 residues. Germline CDR1 and CDR2: MNHNS and SASEGT. V was clipped by 5 bases and J by 8 bases, with 24 bases between them. This chain's CDR3 is CASSKGGESSNRGYTF. In nucleotides, the CDR3 is TGTGCCAGCAGTAAAGGGGGGGAAAGTAGTAATCGAGGCTACACCTTC.

CDR3 loop: CASSNRGEQETQYF. For the CDR3, the DNA is TGTGCCAGCAGTAACAGGGGGGAACAAGAGACCCAGTACTTC. V is TRBV6-5 and J is TRBJ2-5; TRBD1 aligns across 8 bases. CDR1 is MNHEY and CDR2 is SVGAGI in the germline V gene. J lost 2 bases, V lost 5 bases, and 4 bases had no gene match. CDR3 length: 14 amino acids.

This clone is a singleton in its sample. The V gene is TRBV27, the J gene TRBJ2-2; 9 positions agree with TRBD2. This CDR3 region has 15 residues. The V gene end was trimmed by 5 bases and the J gene end by 0 bases; junction bases not matched to a gene: 1. Germline CDR1 is MNHEY and CDR2 is SMNVEV (reference sequence). The CDR3 loop reads CASSSGRTNTGELFF. As DNA, the CDR3 is TGTGCCAGCAGTAGCGGGAGGACGAACACCGGGGAGCTGTTTTTT.

This clone showed up just once. This chain uses TRBV4-2 with TRBJ1-2; D not certain. Per germline, CDR1 LGHNA and CDR2 YNFKEQ. V was cut by 0 bases and J by 0 bases, with 8 bases left in between. This CDR3 region has 15 residues. CDR3 residues: CASSQDQLANYGYTF. CDR3 in DNA: TGTGCCAGCAGCCAAGATCAACTAGCTAACTATGGCTACACCTTC.

J is TRBJ1-5 and V is TRBV14, with TRBD1 matching over 7 bases. Germline trimming cut 0 bases from V and 6 bases from J; bases unmatched to any gene: 11. The CDR3 contains 17 residues. Germline loops: CDR1 SGHDN, CDR2 FVKESK. In DNA form, the CDR3 reads TGTGCCAGCAGCCAAGATTGGAAGGGGGCGGGTGCTCAGCCCCAGCATTTT. It encodes CASSQDWKGAGAQPQHF.

The chain links TRBV6-6 to TRBJ2-7; 7 bases map to TRBD2. There are 16 residues in the CDR3. Germline V lookup: CDR1 MNHNY, CDR2 SVGAGI (reference sequence). V lost 8 bases, J lost 4 bases, and 17 bases stayed unmatched. CDR3 protein: CASHEGGGGPKYEQYF. CDR3 DNA: TGTGCCAGCCATGAAGGTGGGGGAGGGCCGAAATACGAGCAGTACTTC.

The CDR3 DNA follows: TGTGCCAGCATCCTTAGTCCCCTATCATCCGAGACCCAGTACTTC. Residues: CASILSPLSSETQYF. The rearrangement links TRBV7-2 to TRBJ2-5, with no clear D. Germline lookup yields CDR1 SGHTA and CDR2 FQGNSA. The CDR3 contains 15 residues. The V end lost 7 bases, the J end lost 5 bases, and 20 bases lay between the germline ends. The entire variable domain, with the rest obtained from reference TRBV7-2 and TRBJ2-5, is as follows: GAGVSQSPSNKVTEKGKDVELRCDPISGHTALYWYRQSLGQGLEFLIYFQGNSAPDKSGLPSDRFSAERTGGSVSTLTIQRTQQEDSAVYLCASILSPLSSETQYFGPGTRLLVL.

The chain carries TRBV7-3 and TRBJ2-3; 7 positions agree with TRBD2. This CDR3 spans 15 amino acids. Germline assignment: CDR1 SGHTA and CDR2 FQGTGA. V shed 5 bases and J 3 bases; nucleotides not matched to a gene: 8. The CDR3 protein is CASSETGGRTDTQYF. CDR3 nucleotide sequence: TGTGCCAGCAGCGAAACGGGGGGACGGACAGATACGCAGTATTTT.

The chain has TRBV27 and TRBJ1-5; maybe TRBD1 (6 bases). From germline, CDR1 is MNHEY and CDR2 SMNVEV (reference sequence). The CDR3 is 14 residues long. V lost 5 bases to trimming and J lost 4 bases, with 12 bases between them. This CDR3 reads CASSPGQRNQPQHF. The CDR3 nucleotides read TGTGCCAGCAGTCCTGGACAGAGGAATCAGCCCCAGCATTTT.

The genes are TRBV7-2 and TRBJ2-7; 13 bases map to TRBD2. Germline CDR1 SGHTA, CDR2 FQGNSA. J lost 13 bases, V lost 1 base, and 7 bases had no gene match. The CDR3 loop spans 14 amino acids. The CDR3 reads CASSLGLAGGTPYF. The CDR3 DNA reads as TGTGCCAGCAGCTTAGGACTAGCGGGAGGTACTCCTTACTTC.

The chain uses TRBV4-1 and TRBJ1-5, with 7 bases aligning to TRBD1. The length of the CDR3 is 15 residues. The germline V gene has CDR1 MGHRA and CDR2 YSYEKL. V lost 0 bases and J lost 4; bases outside the gene matches: 3. The CDR3 loop is CASSQEGGGNQPQHF. DNA of the CDR3: TGCGCCAGCAGCCAAGAAGGGGGCGGGAATCAGCCCCAGCATTTT.

The chain is built from TRBV6-4 and TRBJ2-5, with D possibly being TRBD1 (6 bases). The J call is doubtful: the DNA matches TRBJ2-7 better. The CDR3 is 16 amino acids. Germline V lookup: CDR1 MRHNA, CDR2 SNTAGT. CDR3 protein: CASRPPPGHPTYEQYF. The CDR3 DNA is TGTGCCAGCAGACCTCCCCCGGGACACCCGACCTACGAGCAGTACTTC.

The chain joins TRBV6-6 to TRBJ2-1, with TRBD1 matching 11 bases. This CDR3 is 16 amino acids long. The trim removed 5 bases at V and 5 bases at J, leaving 8 bases unmatched. Germline lookup yields CDR1 MNHNY and CDR2 SVGAGI (reference sequence). This CDR3 is CASSNTPDRGHNEQFF. The CDR3 DNA follows: TGTGCCAGCAGTAACACCCCGGACAGGGGGCACAATGAGCAGTTCTTC.

This sequence joins TRBV9 and TRBJ2-6, with 7 bases fitting TRBD1. This CDR3 contains 16 residues. Germline CDR1 is SGDLS and CDR2 is YYNGEE. Germline trimming cut 2 bases from V and 4 bases from J; bases unmatched to any gene: 6. This CDR3 reads CASSVTQGHGANVLTF. The DNA of the CDR3 is TGTGCCAGCAGCGTGACACAGGGGCACGGGGCCAACGTCCTGACTTTC.

This chain connects TRBV7-3 to TRBJ1-6; no firm D call. V dropped 1 base and J dropped 9 bases, with 10 bases sitting between them. Germline V gives CDR1 SGHTA, CDR2 FQGTGA. The CDR3 is made up of 14 amino acids. The CDR3 DNA reads TGTGCCAGCAGCTTAAAGAGGAGTGGTTCACCCCTCCACTTT. This encodes CASSLKRSGSPLHF. Drawing the rest from reference TRBV7-3 and TRBJ1-6, the complete variable domain is GAGVSQTPSNKVTEKGKYVELRCDPISGHTALYWYRQSLGQGPEFLIYFQGTGAADDSGLPNDRFFAVRPEGSVSTLKIQRTERGDSAVYLCASSLKRSGSPLHFGNGTRLTVT.

The rearrangement joins TRBV7-8 to TRBJ2-7, with TRBD2 matching over 11 bases. Germline V gene data show CDR1 as SGHVS and CDR2 as FQNEAQ. The CDR3 loop spans 14 amino acids. The junction had 3 bases not matched to a gene; V was cut back by 5 bases and J by 3 bases. The CDR3 DNA reads as TGTGCCAGCAGCCTCGGACTAGCGGGCTACGAGCAGTACTTC. This codes for CASSLGLAGYEQYF.

V and J are TRBV12-5 and TRBJ1-1; no clear D gene. The CDR3 covers 15 residues. Trimming removed 2 bases from V and 1 base from J, with 11 bases in between. CDR1 and CDR2 from the germline V gene are LGHNT and FRNRAP. CDR3 region: CASGLWALSNTEAFF. The CDR3, as DNA: TGTGCTAGTGGTTTGTGGGCCCTCTCGAACACTGAAGCTTTCTTT.

A few counts support this clone. The V call is TRBV5-1, the J call TRBJ1-3; no reliable D call. The CDR3 covers 13 residues. Germline V gene sequence: CDR1 SGHRS, CDR2 YFSETQ. Trimming stripped 7 bases from V and 4 bases from J, with 12 bases between. CDR3: CASSPRGGNTIYF. CDR3 DNA: TGCGCCAGCTCCCCCCGGGGAGGAAACACCATATATTTT. Full variable domain (missing parts from reference TRBV5-1 and TRBJ1-3): KAGVTQTPRYLIKTRGQQVTLSCSPISGHRSVSWYQQTPGQGLQFLFEYFSETQRNKGNFPGRFSGRQFSNSRSEMNVSTLELGDSALYLCASSPRGGNTIYFGEGSWLTVV.

The chain's CDR3 is CASSLDPGLAGSDTQYF. The CDR3 bases are TGCGCCAGCTCTTTGGACCCGGGACTAGCGGGTTCAGATACGCAGTATTTT. The J gene is TRBJ2-3, the V gene TRBV5-1; 12 bases agree with TRBD2. V gave up 7 bases and J gave up 4 bases; unmatched junction bases: 13. This CDR3 comprises 17 residues. Looked up from germline, CDR1 is SGHRS and CDR2 is YFSETQ.